One sample yielded the 22 T cell receptor beta chains listed below, sequenced in a study of blood T cell repertoires in COVID-19 (dated by TCRdb to between 2020 and 2021). The library was made by the immunoSEQ multiplex PCR assay. TCRdb limited this immuneACCESS table to in-frame rearrangements with V and J called. A share of clones is missing; checked studies link under half to unresolved V genes, and the rest is unexplained. The sample table holds around 140,000 clones, of which roughly 80% were seen once. Approximately 3.5% of the sample rests with the top ten. Source material: peripheral blood. The receptor source for this set is a man in his 70s who had recovered from COVID-19.

Ten or more counts support this clone. For the CDR3, the DNA is TGTGCCAGTAGTATGGCGGGGCCGCCAAGCTCCTACAATGAGCAGTTCTTC. This encodes CASSMAGPPSSYNEQFF. J is TRBJ2-1 and V is TRBV19; D possibly corresponds to TRBD2 (6 bases). The CDR3 is 17 amino acids. V was cut by 3 bases and J by 0 bases, with 15 bases left in between. CDR1 and CDR2 from the germline V gene are LNHDA and SQIVND (reference sequence).

V gene TRBV7-2 combines with J gene TRBJ2-2; no firm D call. This CDR3 comprises 17 residues. V was pared by 1 base and J by 4 bases, with 16 bases between. The germline V gene has CDR1 SGHTA and CDR2 FQGNSA. DNA for the CDR3: TGTGCCAGCAGCTTAGATTCCCCAGGTCCATTCACCGGGGAGCTGTTTTTT. Translated: CASSLDSPGPFTGELFF.

The V and J genes are TRBV19 and TRBJ1-5; D remains unclear. This CDR3 region has 15 residues. The germline gives CDR1 LNHDA, CDR2 SQIVND (reference sequence). V was trimmed by 3 bases and J by 1 base, leaving 10 bases between them. This chain's CDR3 is CASSIGMGSNQPQHF. In DNA form, the CDR3 reads TGTGCCAGTAGTATCGGGATGGGAAGCAATCAGCCCCAGCATTTT.

CDR3 sequence: CASSLSGSYNEQFF. CDR3 bases: TGTGCCAGCAGTTTAAGCGGGAGTTACAATGAGCAGTTCTTC. This chain connects TRBV6-5 to TRBJ2-1, with 8 bases identical to TRBD2. V gave up 4 bases and J gave up 4 bases; unmatched junction bases: 3. The CDR3 runs 14 residues. Germline CDR1 MNHEY, CDR2 SVGAGI.

The chain links TRBV27 to TRBJ2-1; no firm D call. Trimming removed 5 bases at V and 4 bases at J, with 18 bases between. Germline values: CDR1 MNHEY, CDR2 SMNVEV (reference sequence). This CDR3 has 16 amino acids. The CDR3 loop reads CASSPFWALRYNEQFF. The CDR3 DNA is TGTGCCAGCAGTCCCTTTTGGGCCTTGCGATACAATGAGCAGTTCTTC.

J is TRBJ2-3 and V is TRBV7-6, with TRBD2 matching 8 bases. V dropped 2 bases and J dropped 5; count of bases not matched to a gene: 15. The CDR3 sequence is 18 residues long. Germline lookup yields CDR1 SGHVS and CDR2 FNYEAQ. CDR3 sequence reads: CASSLIVGIAGSIDTQYF. Written as DNA, the CDR3 is TGTGCCAGCAGCTTAATTGTCGGCATAGCGGGATCCATAGATACGCAGTATTTT.

This clone appeared a single time. V is TRBV18 and J is TRBJ2-7; 10 bases are a match to TRBD2. V gave up 0 bases and J gave up 2 bases; unmatched junction bases: 4. Germline CDR1 reads KGHSH; CDR2 reads LQKENI. This CDR3 comprises 16 residues. The CDR3, as DNA: TGTGCCAGCTCACCACCAGGGCTAGCGGGAGCCTACGAGCAGTACTTC. Translated: CASSPPGLAGAYEQYF.

The chain has TRBV5-1 and TRBJ2-1; D is perhaps TRBD1 (6 bases). The CDR3 is 17 residues long. V shed 0 bases and J shed 9 bases, with 22 bases lying between them. CDR1 SGHRS and CDR2 YFSETQ come from the germline V gene. CDR3 bases: TGCGCCAGCAGCTTGGAACCGGTAGGGGACAAGCGGAGTGAGCAGTTCTTC. Encoded protein: CASSLEPVGDKRSEQFF.

This clone was observed a single time. V gene TRBV11-2 combines with J gene TRBJ1-2; D is uncertain. Trimming removed 3 bases at V and 8 bases at J, with 10 bases between. CDR3 size: 12 residues. Germline V gene lookup returns CDR1 SGHAT and CDR2 FQNNGV. The CDR3 nucleotides are TGTGCCAGCAGCTTGACACCCTTAGGCTACACCTTC. Translation: CASSLTPLGYTF.

This chain uses TRBV7-9 with TRBJ2-1; TRBD1 matches at 8 bases. V dropped 7 bases and J dropped 7; count of bases not matched to a gene: 6. The CDR3 loop spans 13 amino acids. Germline V gives CDR1 SEHNR, CDR2 FQNEAQ (reference sequence). DNA of the CDR3: TGTGCCAGCAAACTACAGGGGGAGAATGAGCAGTTCTTC. Translating it yields CASKLQGENEQFF.

The genes are TRBV18 and TRBJ1-2; D may be TRBD1 (6 bases). CDR1 and CDR2 from the germline V gene are KGHSH and LQKENI. The length of the CDR3 is 14 residues. Trimming pared 3 bases from V and 4 bases from J, leaving 12 bases between. The DNA of the CDR3 is TGTGCCAGCTCACCCAACAGGGATCCCTATGGCTACACCTTC. Its protein product is CASSPNRDPYGYTF. The full variable domain, its missing parts supplied by reference TRBV18 and TRBJ1-2, is NAGVMQNPRHLVRRRGQEARLRCSPMKGHSHVYWYRQLPEEGLKFMVYLQKENIIDESGMPKERFSAEFPKEGPSILRIQQVVRGDSAAYFCASSPNRDPYGYTFGSGTRLTVV.

The gene calls are TRBV9 and TRBJ2-1; 9 nucleotides agree with TRBD2. The CDR3 extends over 16 amino acids. Looked up from germline, CDR1 is SGDLS and CDR2 is YYNGEE. With V trimmed by 3 bases and J by 7 bases, 11 bases remained unmatched. The CDR3 nucleotides read TGTGCCAGCAGCGAGGTGGGGACTAGCTGGGGGAATGAGCAGTTCTTC. Protein: CASSEVGTSWGNEQFF.

The chain couples TRBV5-1 to TRBJ1-1; tentatively, D is TRBD1 (5 bases). This CDR3 comprises 14 residues. The germline gives CDR1 SGHRS, CDR2 YFSETQ. V shed 3 bases and J shed 3 bases, with 12 bases lying between them. As DNA, the CDR3 is TGCGCCAGCAGCTACTCATTACAGGACACTGAAGCTTTCTTT. This gives the protein CASSYSLQDTEAFF.

As to this clone: Other DNA sequences of this sample code for an identical CDR3. The chain recombines TRBV9 with TRBJ1-6; 9 nucleotides agree with TRBD1. CDR3 length: 15 residues. The V segment lost 3 bases and the J segment 7 bases; nucleotides outside the gene matches: 5. Germline V lookup: CDR1 SGDLS, CDR2 YYNGEE. The CDR3, as DNA: TGTGCCAGCAGCGCGGGACAGGGAAAGAATTCACCCCTCCACTTT. It encodes CASSAGQGKNSPLHF.

The chain combines TRBV27 with TRBJ1-1; TRBD1 aligns across 7 bases. J lost 1 base, V lost 7 bases, and 6 bases had no gene match. CDR3 size: 14 residues. The germline gives CDR1 MNHEY, CDR2 SMNVEV (reference sequence). The CDR3 coding sequence is TGTGCCAGCAAAACCGGGACAGAGAACACTGAAGCTTTCTTT. Its protein is CASKTGTENTEAFF.

The gene calls are TRBV9 and TRBJ2-5; possibly TRBD2 for D (5 bases). The germline gives CDR1 SGDLS, CDR2 YYNGEE. V lost 4 bases and J 5 bases, leaving 12 bases between the germline ends. The CDR3 runs to 13 residues. The CDR3 sequence: CASSPGERETQYF. Written as DNA, the CDR3 is TGTGCCAGCAGCCCGGGCGAGCGGGAGACCCAGTACTTC.

A single count supports this clone. This chain joins TRBV11-2 and TRBJ1-5; D may be TRBD1 (5 bases). Deletions cut 5 bases from V and 1 base from J, with 15 bases between. In germline, CDR1 is SGHAT, CDR2 FQNNGV. The CDR3 extends over 16 amino acids. The CDR3: CASSPAGKGSNQPQHF. In nucleotides, the CDR3 is TGTGCCAGCAGCCCCGCGGGGAAGGGGAGCAATCAGCCCCAGCATTTT.

The gene calls are TRBV18 and TRBJ2-1, with TRBD2 matching over 11 bases. CDR1 is KGHSH and CDR2 is LQKENI in the germline V gene. V dropped 3 bases and J dropped 7; count of bases not matched to a gene: 2. This CDR3 comprises 14 residues. The CDR3 nucleotides are TGTGCCAGCTCACCTTCTAGCGGGAGGAATGAGCAGTTCTTC. Its translation is CASSPSSGRNEQFF.

This clone was recorded once. The chain couples TRBV4-1 to TRBJ2-1; 7 bases are shared with TRBD2. Trimming removed 0 bases from V and 4 bases from J; junction bases left unmatched: 3. There are 15 residues in the CDR3. Germline CDR1 and CDR2: MGHRA and YSYEKL. For the CDR3, the DNA is TGCGCCAGCAGCCAAGAAAGCGGGGTTTACAATGAGCAGTTCTTC. It translates to CASSQESGVYNEQFF.

This clone occurred many times. The CDR3 DNA follows: TGTGCCAGCAGCTTACTGGGGGGGACTAGCGGGAGAGGGGAGACCCAGTACTTC. This sequence encodes CASSLLGGTSGRGETQYF. V gene TRBV11-2 combines with J gene TRBJ2-5; 14 bases are a match to TRBD2. CDR3 size: 18 residues. V was clipped by 2 bases and J by 5 bases; unmatched bases: 10. Germline loops: CDR1 SGHAT, CDR2 FQNNGV. Looking up the rest from reference TRBV11-2 and TRBJ2-5 gives the full variable domain: EAGVAQSPRYKIIEKRQSVAFWCNPISGHATLYWYQQILGQGPKLLIQFQNNGVVDDSQLPKDRFSAERLKGVDSTLKIQPAKLEDSAVYLCASSLLGGTSGRGETQYFGPGTRLLVL.

The V and J genes are TRBV30 and TRBJ1-1; no clear D gene. The V end was cut by 2 bases, the J end by 5 bases, with 6 bases between. Germline V gives CDR1 GTSNPN, CDR2 SVGIG (reference sequence). The CDR3 covers 11 residues. Written as DNA, the CDR3 is TGTGCCTGGAGTCGCCGGACTGAAGCTTTCTTT. Residues: CAWSRRTEAFF.

V usage is TRBV7-9 and J usage is TRBJ1-1, with TRBD1 as a possible D gene (5 bases). Germline V lookup: CDR1 SEHNR, CDR2 FQNEAQ (reference sequence). This CDR3 is built from 15 residues. V dropped 4 bases and J dropped 0 bases, with 12 bases sitting between them. CDR3 amino acids: CASSSGVILNTEAFF. DNA of the CDR3: TGTGCCAGCAGCTCGGGGGTCATTCTGAACACTGAAGCTTTCTTT.